Listed below are T cell receptor beta chains from one sample, sequenced in a study of T cell responses to AZD1222 COVID-19 vaccine. Sequencing was performed with immunoSEQ multiplex PCR; in TCRdb, only in-frame clones are kept and a portion is missing. The data contain 100,000 or so clones, 88% of them singletons. Sequenced here: peripheral blood, sampled on day 0 of AZD1222 vaccination. The origin of the receptors is an adult in good health. The CDR3 runs from the conserved cysteine through the conserved F or W. A D gene is named only where the DNA matches it firmly. Clone size appears in some rows only: once, few, many, or a class for an expanded clone.

J	V	D	size	CDR3	DNA
TRBJ2-3	TRBV28	TRBD2	-	CATLAGVSDTQYF	TGTGCCACTCTAGCGGGAGTGTCAGATACGCAGTATTTT
TRBJ2-3	TRBV28	TRBD2	-	CASSLSGTGDTQYF	TGTGCCAGCAGTTTAAGCGGGACTGGAGATACGCAGTATTTT
TRBJ2-3	TRBV7-3	-	-	CASSSSPLDTQYF	TGTGCCAGCAGCTCCTCACCCCTAGATACGCAGTATTTT
TRBJ2-1	TRBV5-1	TRBD1	-	CASRGTVDYNEQFF	TGCGCCAGCAGAGGGACAGTAGATTACAATGAGCAGTTCTTC
TRBJ2-5	TRBV2	TRBD2	-	CASSLSGKETQYF	TGTGCCAGCAGTCTTAGCGGGAAAGAGACCCAGTACTTC
TRBJ2-3	TRBV9	-	-	CASSSTEASTDTQYF	TGTGCCAGCAGCTCCACTGAGGCTAGCACAGATACGCAGTATTTT
TRBJ2-5	TRBV4-1	-	-	CASSQVSDGDQETQYF	TGCGCCAGCAGCCAAGTGTCGGACGGCGACCAAGAGACCCAGTACTTC
TRBJ2-5	TRBV27	-	-	CASSSARLGETQYF	TGTGCCAGCAGTTCCGCTAGACTGGGGGAGACCCAGTACTTC
TRBJ1-1	TRBV5-1	TRBD1	-	CASSLGATGGKTEAFF	TGCGCCAGCAGCTTGGGAGCAACAGGGGGGAAGACTGAAGCTTTCTTT
TRBJ1-4	TRBV6-4	-	few	CASSETENEKLFF	TGTGCCAGCAGTGAAACAGAGAATGAAAAACTGTTTTTT
TRBJ1-1	TRBV2	-	-	CASSYTNTEAFF	TGTGCCAGCAGCTACACCAACACTGAAGCTTTCTTT
TRBJ2-7	TRBV7-2	TRBD1	-	CASSPRDRGAYEQYF	TGTGCCAGCAGCCCCCGGGACAGGGGGGCGTACGAGCAGTACTTC
TRBJ1-1	TRBV7-8	-	-	CASSLGGEAFF	TGTGCCAGCAGCTTAGGGGGTGAAGCTTTCTTT
TRBJ1-6	TRBV7-9	TRBD1	-	CASTPWGQGSIGSPLHF	TGTGCCAGCACCCCATGGGGACAGGGGAGCATCGGGTCACCCCTCCACTTT
TRBJ1-6	TRBV2	-	-	CASSDRPPNSPLHF	TGTGCCAGCAGTGATCGGCCCCCTAATTCACCCCTCCACTTT
TRBJ2-3	TRBV3-1/TRBV3-2	-	-	CASSPTTDTQYF	TGTGCCAGCAGCCCTACGACAGATACGCAGTATTTT
TRBJ2-6	TRBV28	TRBD1	-	CASTYQGDGANVLTF	TGTGCCAGCACCTACCAGGGGGACGGGGCCAACGTCCTGACTTTC
TRBJ2-7	TRBV5-6	TRBD1	-	CASSGRDRVGEQYF	TGTGCCAGCAGCGGCCGGGACAGGGTGGGCGAGCAGTACTTC
TRBJ2-7	TRBV6-2/TRBV6-3	TRBD1	-	CASSYGTVYEQYF	TGTGCCAGCAGTTACGGGACAGTCTACGAGCAGTACTTC
TRBJ2-3	TRBV23-1	-	-	CASSQSTQLLRATDTQYF	TGCGCCAGCAGTCAATCCACCCAACTACTCCGGGCTACAGATACGCAGTATTTT
TRBJ1-1	TRBV18	-	-	CASSPPSQGFTEAFF	TGTGCCAGCTCACCACCGTCCCAGGGTTTCACTGAAGCTTTCTTT
TRBJ2-3	TRBV12-3/TRBV12-4	TRBD2	-	CASSFGGGDTQYF	TGTGCCAGCAGTTTTGGGGGGGGAGATACGCAGTATTTT
TRBJ2-7	TRBV7-8	-	-	CASSVLRDTQQYF	TGTGCCAGCAGCGTTCTCCGGGACACCCAGCAGTACTTC
TRBJ2-3	TRBV7-8	-	-	CASSSGVGTDTQYF	TGTGCCAGCAGCTCGGGAGTGGGGACAGATACGCAGTATTTT
TRBJ2-1	TRBV10-1	TRBD2	-	CASSERREVNEQFF	TGCGCCAGCAGTGAACGGCGGGAGGTCAATGAGCAGTTCTTC
TRBJ2-2	TRBV27	-	-	CASSDYKTNTGELFF	TGTGCCAGCAGTGACTACAAAACGAACACCGGGGAGCTGTTTTTT
TRBJ2-5	TRBV5-4	-	-	CASSLEQFGETQYF	TGTGCCAGCAGCTTGGAACAGTTCGGAGAGACCCAGTACTTC
TRBJ2-3	TRBV7-9	TRBD2	-	CASSVSGTGTDTQYF	TGTGCCAGCAGCGTTAGCGGGACGGGCACAGATACGCAGTATTTT
TRBJ1-4	TRBV5-4	-	-	CASSFGNNEKLFF	TGTGCCAGCAGCTTTGGTAATAATGAAAAACTGTTTTTT
TRBJ1-3	TRBV4-1	-	-	CASSQDPGPSGNTIYF	TGCGCCAGCAGCCAAGATCCCGGACCCTCTGGAAACACCATATATTTT
TRBJ2-1	TRBV4-2	TRBD2	-	CASSHSGLAGVNEQFF	TGTGCCAGCAGCCACTCGGGACTAGCGGGAGTCAATGAGCAGTTCTTC
TRBJ2-7	TRBV5-1	-	-	CASSLVAGGSEQYF	TGCGCCAGCAGCTTGGTAGCAGGGGGGTCCGAGCAGTACTTC
TRBJ1-2	TRBV5-4	-	few	CASSLGSNYGYTF	TGTGCCAGCAGCTTGGGGTCTAACTATGGCTACACCTTC
TRBJ1-4	TRBV15	-	-	CATDRGLDEKLFF	TGTGCCACCGATCGGGGGCTAGATGAAAAACTGTTTTTT
TRBJ2-1	TRBV11-2	-	-	CASRQGFSSYEQFF	TGTGCCAGCAGACAGGGTTTTTCTTCGTATGAGCAGTTCTTC
TRBJ1-6	TRBV30	-	-	CAWSRGFPPLHF	TGTGCCTGGAGTAGGGGATTTCCACCCCTCCACTTT
TRBJ1-1	TRBV6-5	TRBD1	-	CASSYSVRGRTEAFF	TGTGCCAGCAGTTACTCGGTCAGGGGGAGGACTGAAGCTTTCTTT
TRBJ2-2	TRBV3-1/TRBV3-2	-	-	CASSRAIQNTGELFF	TGTGCCAGCAGCCGAGCAATACAGAACACCGGGGAGCTGTTTTTT
TRBJ1-1	TRBV19	TRBD1	-	CASSTGTDTEAFF	TGTGCCAGTAGTACCGGGACAGACACTGAAGCTTTCTTT
TRBJ2-2	TRBV19	-	once	CASSITSLDTGELFF	TGTGCCAGTAGTATCACTTCCCTAGACACCGGGGAGCTGTTTTTT